This T cell receptor beta chain originates from a study of T cells in Graves' hyperthyroidism and ophthalmopathy. This clonotype has ten or more counts. The target antigen is unknown. Diagnosing involved the use of clinical symptoms, serum thyroxine and TRAb, thyroid ultrasound and orbital computed tomography. TCR beta CDR3 region amplification was performed from RNA transcripts. During a first-round RT-PCR of the TCR CDR3, the HTBI primer set was used. TCRdb reprocessed the multiplex PCR reads via MiXCR and lists one record per CDR3 protein. The sample has about 250,000 distinct CDR3 sequences, around 25% seen once; the top ten hold about a third. There are 14 residues in the CDR3. The germline V gene has CDR1 DFQATT and CDR2 SNEGSKA (reference sequence). Trimming pared 6 bases from V and 3 bases from J, leaving 15 bases between. Study-wide points: Expanded thyroid clonotypes (above 0.001) were mostly also found in blood.

Source material: blood. The V gene is TRBV20-1, the J gene TRBJ1-5; D is unresolved. This clonotype originated in a woman in her thirties or forties with Graves' ophthalmopathy. As DNA, the CDR3 is TGCAGTGCCCCCCCTGGGGTACTCAATCAGCCCCAGCATTTT. Protein: CSAPPGVLNQPQHF.